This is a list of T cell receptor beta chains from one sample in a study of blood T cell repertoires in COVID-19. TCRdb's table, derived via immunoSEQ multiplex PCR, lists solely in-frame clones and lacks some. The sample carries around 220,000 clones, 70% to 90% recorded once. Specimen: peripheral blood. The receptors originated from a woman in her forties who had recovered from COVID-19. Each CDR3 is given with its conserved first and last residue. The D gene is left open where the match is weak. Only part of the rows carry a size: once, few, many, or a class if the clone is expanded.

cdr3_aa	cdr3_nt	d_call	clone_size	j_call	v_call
CASTETVPHGYTF	TGTGCCAGTACCGAGACAGTGCCCCATGGCTACACCTTC	.	.	TRBJ1-2	TRBV19
CASSRNPQGALSSPLHF	TGTGCCAGCAGCCGAAACCCCCAAGGGGCTTTGAGCTCACCCCTCCACTTT	.	.	TRBJ1-6	TRBV7-9
CASSQDIPDQPQHF	TGTGCCAGCAGCCAAGATATTCCTGATCAGCCCCAGCATTTT	.	.	TRBJ1-5	TRBV3-1/TRBV3-2
CAGGTGEAKNIQYF	TGTGCCGGCGGAACAGGGGAGGCCAAAAACATTCAGTACTTC	TRBD1	.	TRBJ2-4	TRBV30
CASSFPPGGTQYF	TGTGCCAGCAGCTTCCCCCCGGGGGGGACCCAGTACTTC	TRBD2	.	TRBJ2-5	TRBV5-6
CASSLDGTGQETQYF	TGTGCCAGCAGCTTGGACGGGACAGGACAAGAGACCCAGTACTTC	TRBD1	.	TRBJ2-5	TRBV5-5
CASSLGVGRPGPYNEQFF	TGTGCCAGCAGCTTAGGGGTCGGCAGGCCCGGCCCTTACAATGAGCAGTTCTTC	.	.	TRBJ2-1	TRBV7-6
CASSPASYNEQFF	TGTGCCAGCAGTCCAGCTAGCTACAATGAGCAGTTCTTC	.	.	TRBJ2-1	TRBV28
CASSLGGSGAMNTGELFF	TGTGCCAGCAGCTTAGGGGGTAGCGGGGCGATGAACACCGGGGAGCTGTTTTTT	TRBD2	.	TRBJ2-2	TRBV11-3
CASSPRTGSYEQYF	TGTGCCAGCAGCCCTAGGACTGGATCCTACGAGCAGTACTTC	.	.	TRBJ2-7	TRBV7-3
CASSQAYRGLHEKLFF	TGTGCCAGCAGTCAAGCCTACAGGGGTCTTCATGAAAAACTGTTTTTT	TRBD1	.	TRBJ1-4	TRBV6-2/TRBV6-3
CASSQRVQGAFWSEAFF	TGTGCCAGCAGCCAAAGGGTACAGGGCGCTTTTTGGAGTGAAGCTTTCTTT	.	.	TRBJ1-1	TRBV7-9
CATVPSDSQYF	TGTGCCACCGTACCATCGGACAGTCAGTACTTC	.	once	TRBJ2-4	TRBV6-5
CASIGSRGVDTQYF	TGTGCCAGCATTGGGAGCCGTGGGGTAGATACGCAGTATTTT	.	.	TRBJ2-3	TRBV6-5
CASSIGRANTDTQYF	TGTGCCAGTAGTATAGGCAGGGCCAACACAGATACGCAGTATTTT	.	.	TRBJ2-3	TRBV19
CASSQDRAGPYEQYF	TGCGCCAGCAGCCAAGATAGGGCAGGGCCTTACGAGCAGTACTTC	.	.	TRBJ2-7	TRBV4-1
CASSQQGSNYGYTF	TGCGCCAGCAGCCAACAGGGATCTAACTATGGCTACACCTTC	.	.	TRBJ1-2	TRBV4-3
CARSLAPGDYELSGTDTQYF	TGTGCCAGAAGCTTGGCCCCGGGGGACTACGAACTATCGGGCACAGATACGCAGTATTTT	TRBD2	.	TRBJ2-3	TRBV5-3
CASSPFGGNEQFF	TGCGCCAGCAGCCCCTTCGGGGGGAATGAGCAGTTCTTC	TRBD2	once	TRBJ2-1	TRBV5-1
CASSSTGPYGYTF	TGTGCCAGCAGCTCGACAGGACCCTATGGCTACACCTTC	.	once	TRBJ1-2	TRBV7-9
CASSLDVRLAGAKNEQFF	TGTGCCAGCAGCTTAGATGTTAGGCTAGCGGGGGCGAAGAATGAGCAGTTCTTC	TRBD2	.	TRBJ2-1	TRBV7-2
CAWSRQANYGYTF	TGTGCCTGGAGTCGTCAGGCTAACTATGGCTACACCTTC	.	.	TRBJ1-2	TRBV30
CATWGRSGELFF	TGTGCCACCTGGGGGCGTTCCGGGGAGCTGTTTTTT	.	.	TRBJ2-2	TRBV15
CASGRDFGTGELFF	TGTGCCAGCGGACGGGACTTTGGGACCGGGGAGCTGTTTTTT	.	.	TRBJ2-2	TRBV6-4
CASKVGLIEGTEAFF	TGTGCCAGCAAAGTAGGGTTGATAGAGGGTACTGAAGCTTTCTTT	.	.	TRBJ1-1	TRBV2
CASSSWTGYTGELFF	TGCGCCAGCAGCTCCTGGACAGGTTACACCGGGGAGCTGTTTTTT	TRBD1	.	TRBJ2-2	TRBV5-1
CASRKDRNYYEQYF	TGTGCCAGCAGAAAGGACAGGAACTACTACGAGCAGTACTTC	TRBD1	.	TRBJ2-7	TRBV6-6
CASSLETGSGNTIYF	TGCGCCAGCAGCTTGGAAACGGGTTCTGGAAACACCATATATTTT	.	.	TRBJ1-3	TRBV5-1
CASSPKQGRSSGANVLTF	TGTGCCAGCAGTCCAAAACAGGGACGGAGCTCTGGGGCCAACGTCCTGACTTTC	.	.	TRBJ2-6	TRBV27
CAWSVPVTGHLKLFF	TGTGCCTGGAGTGTACCCGTGACAGGGCACCTTAAACTGTTTTTT	TRBD1	.	TRBJ1-4	TRBV30
CASSTHRGLESSPQYNEQFF	TGTGCCAGTAGTACCCACAGGGGGCTGGAATCGTCCCCTCAATACAATGAGCAGTTCTTC	TRBD1	.	TRBJ2-1	TRBV19
CASSSSGSGANVLTF	TGTGCCAGCAGTTCATCAGGGTCTGGGGCCAACGTCCTGACTTTC	.	.	TRBJ2-6	TRBV28
CASEKGTGDNYGYTF	TGTGCCAGCGAAAAGGGTACAGGGGACAACTATGGCTACACCTTC	TRBD1	.	TRBJ1-2	TRBV5-4
CASSPRLAGVRSTDTQYF	TGTGCCAGTAGTCCTCGACTAGCGGGAGTAAGGAGCACAGATACGCAGTATTTT	TRBD2	.	TRBJ2-3	TRBV19
CASRVTRVSGYTF	TGTGCCAGCAGGGTTACCAGGGTATCTGGCTACACCTTC	.	.	TRBJ1-2	TRBV11-2
CASSLVRLNTGELFF	TGTGCCAGCAGCTTAGTCAGGTTGAACACCGGGGAGCTGTTTTTT	.	.	TRBJ2-2	TRBV7-2
CASSLTGRSNSPLHF	TGTGCCAGCAGCTTGACAGGGCGCTCGAATTCACCCCTCCACTTT	.	few	TRBJ1-6	TRBV5-6
CASSQNTDRGVSPLHF	TGTGCCAGCAGCCAAAACACGGACAGGGGGGTTTCACCCCTCCACTTT	TRBD1	few	TRBJ1-6	TRBV3-1/TRBV3-2
CASSPSGTGVDYGYTF	TGTGCCAGCAGCCCTTCCGGGACAGGGGTGGACTATGGCTACACCTTC	TRBD1	.	TRBJ1-2	TRBV14
CASSAPGTGKLELFF	TGTGCCAGCAGCGCCCCCGGGACAGGGAAGTTGGAACTGTTTTTT	TRBD1	.	TRBJ1-4	TRBV9
CAISWTGETYEQYF	TGTGCCATCAGTTGGACAGGGGAAACCTACGAGCAGTACTTC	TRBD1	.	TRBJ2-7	TRBV10-3
CASSLSAGGPGETQYF	TGTGCCAGCAGCTTATCAGCGGGGGGGCCGGGGGAGACCCAGTACTTC	TRBD2	.	TRBJ2-5	TRBV7-2
CASSPIQGAPYEQYF	TGTGCCAGCAGCCCTATCCAGGGGGCCCCCTACGAGCAGTACTTC	TRBD1	.	TRBJ2-7	TRBV5-5
CASRRTGVQETQYF	TGTGCCAGCAGGAGGACAGGGGTACAAGAGACCCAGTACTTC	TRBD1	.	TRBJ2-5	TRBV2